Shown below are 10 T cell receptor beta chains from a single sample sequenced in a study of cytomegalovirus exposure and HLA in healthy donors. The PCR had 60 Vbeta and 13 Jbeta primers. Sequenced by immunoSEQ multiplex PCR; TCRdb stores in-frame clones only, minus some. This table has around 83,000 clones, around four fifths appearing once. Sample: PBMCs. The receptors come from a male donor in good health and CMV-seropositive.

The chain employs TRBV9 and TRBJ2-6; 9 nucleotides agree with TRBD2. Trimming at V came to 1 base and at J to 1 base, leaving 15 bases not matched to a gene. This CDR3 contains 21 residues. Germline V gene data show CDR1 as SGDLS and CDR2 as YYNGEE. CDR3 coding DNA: TGTGCCAGCAGCGTACCGCGTAGTTTGCGGGGGGGCTCTTCTGGGGCCAACGTCCTGACTTTC. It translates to CASSVPRSLRGGSSGANVLTF.

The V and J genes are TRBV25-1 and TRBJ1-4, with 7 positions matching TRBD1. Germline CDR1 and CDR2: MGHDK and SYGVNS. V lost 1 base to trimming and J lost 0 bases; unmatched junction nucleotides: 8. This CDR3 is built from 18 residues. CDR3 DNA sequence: TGTGCCAGCAGTGAATTTGAGGGGGCCCTCGCAACTAATGAAAAACTGTTTTTT. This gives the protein CASSEFEGALATNEKLFF.

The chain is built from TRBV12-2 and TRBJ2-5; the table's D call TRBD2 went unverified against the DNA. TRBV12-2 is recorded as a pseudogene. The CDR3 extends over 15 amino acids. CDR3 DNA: TGTGCAAGTCGCTTAGGACTAGCGGGGCAAGAGACCCAGTACTTC. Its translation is CASRLGLAGQETQYF.

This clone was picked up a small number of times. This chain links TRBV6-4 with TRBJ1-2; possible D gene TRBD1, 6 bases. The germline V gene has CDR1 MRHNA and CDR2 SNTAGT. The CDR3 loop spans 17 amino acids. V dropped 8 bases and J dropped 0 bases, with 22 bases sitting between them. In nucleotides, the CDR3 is TGTGCCAGCCGGCGGAAGGACAGCCTTACACCTAACTATGGCTACACCTTC. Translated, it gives CASRRKDSLTPNYGYTF.

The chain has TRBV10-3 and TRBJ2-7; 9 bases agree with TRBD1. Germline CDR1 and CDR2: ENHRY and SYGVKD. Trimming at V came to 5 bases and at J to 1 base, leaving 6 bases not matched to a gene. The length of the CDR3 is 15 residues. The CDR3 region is CAISPQGALSYEQYF. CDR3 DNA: TGTGCCATCAGTCCACAGGGGGCCCTATCCTACGAGCAGTACTTC.

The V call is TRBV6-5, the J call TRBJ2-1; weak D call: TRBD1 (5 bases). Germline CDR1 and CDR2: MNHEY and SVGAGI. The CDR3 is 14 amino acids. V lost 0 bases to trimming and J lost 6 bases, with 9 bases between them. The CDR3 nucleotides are TGTGCCAGCAGTTACTCGTGGGGCCTCAATGAGCAGTTCTTC. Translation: CASSYSWGLNEQFF.

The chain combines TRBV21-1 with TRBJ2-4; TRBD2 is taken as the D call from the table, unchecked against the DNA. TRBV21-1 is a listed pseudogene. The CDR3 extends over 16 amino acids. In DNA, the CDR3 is TGTGCCAGCAGCAAAGGCGCGACCGGGGCCAAAAACATTCAGTACTTC. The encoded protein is CASSKGATGAKNIQYF.

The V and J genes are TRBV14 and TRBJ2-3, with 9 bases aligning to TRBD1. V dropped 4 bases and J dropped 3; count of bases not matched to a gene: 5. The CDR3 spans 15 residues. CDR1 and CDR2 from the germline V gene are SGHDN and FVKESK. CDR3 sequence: CASSRTGGATDTQYF. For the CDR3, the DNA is TGTGCCAGCAGCCGAACAGGGGGCGCGACAGATACGCAGTATTTT.

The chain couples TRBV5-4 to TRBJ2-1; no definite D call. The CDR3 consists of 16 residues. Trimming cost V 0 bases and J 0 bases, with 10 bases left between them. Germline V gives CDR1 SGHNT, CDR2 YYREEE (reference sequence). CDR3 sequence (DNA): TGTGCCAGCAGCTTGGGAGCGAAGAGCTCCTACAATGAGCAGTTCTTC. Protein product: CASSLGAKSSYNEQFF. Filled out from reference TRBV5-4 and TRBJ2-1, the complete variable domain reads ETGVTQSPTHLIKTRGQQVTLRCSSQSGHNTVSWYQQALGQGPQFIFQYYREEENGRGNFPPRFSGLQFPNYSSELNVNALELDDSALYLCASSLGAKSSYNEQFFGPGTRLTVL.

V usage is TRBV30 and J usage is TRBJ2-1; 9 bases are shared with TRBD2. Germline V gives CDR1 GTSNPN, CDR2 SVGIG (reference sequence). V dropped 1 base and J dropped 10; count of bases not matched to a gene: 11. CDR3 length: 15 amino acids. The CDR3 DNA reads TGTGCCTGGAGTGATCTAGCGGGGTCTGCCGGGGAGCAGTTCTTC. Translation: CAWSDLAGSAGEQFF.